Ten or more counts support the clone carrying this T cell receptor beta chain. This entry comes from a study of identical twins. Template switching (which added a universal primer site) was used, and cDNA carried unique molecular identifiers. One entry per CDR3 protein results from TCRdb running MiXCR on the 5' RACE reads. The sample includes more than 650,000 distinct CDR3 sequences, around 6% of them seen just once. CDR1 and CDR2 (germline): DFQATT, SNEGSKA (reference sequence). Trimming left V 4 bases short and J 2 bases short, with 8 bases between. The CDR3 totals 13 residues. Sequenced sample: naive T cells sorted from blood. The J gene is TRBJ1-4, the V gene TRBV20-1; D remains unclear. This TCR came from a man aged 18-30 years in good health. The CDR3 protein is CSATRSTNEKLFF. In nucleotides, the CDR3 is TGCAGTGCTACCCGAAGTACTAATGAAAAACTGTTTTTT.